Detailed here is one T cell receptor (beta chain). Its antigen is still unknown. One junction end does not reproduce the germline sequence, and a read error may be involved. The cohort comprised fewer than 700 healthy bone marrow donors. Cohort members were all nominally healthy when sampled, although unrecorded immune exposures were likely present. The donor was CMV seronegative and belonged to the group of 352 seronegative cohort members. A peripheral blood sample was collected from each donor, and TCR beta sequencing was performed on peripheral blood mononuclear cells. The Qiagen DNeasy Blood Extraction Kit was used to extract genomic DNA from the blood cell samples. For CDR1 and CDR2, the germline V gene lists SGHVS and FNYEAQ. The CDR3 has 14 amino acids, counting the end cysteine and phenylalanine. CDR3 DNA only is kept here, 42 bases in frame from base 1. The library came from the immunoSEQ multiplex PCR assay. For the multiplex PCR, a mixture combining 60 forward primers for TCR Vbeta segments and 13 reverse primers for TCR Jbeta segments was used. Amplification of the CDR3 region of rearranged TCR beta genes was performed with a multiplex PCR assay on genomic DNA. Amplified TCR beta libraries were sequenced as 87-base-pair reads on the Illumina HiSeq System. As for the authors' bioinformatics: A later analysis counted about 80 million unique TCR beta chains across the 550 to 750 repertoires, and some 12 million of these chains were shared by at least two donors. A nearest-neighbor algorithm error-corrected the raw reads and collapsed the reads into unique sequences, merging closely related sequences to remove PCR and sequencing errors. To assign V, D and J gene segments, CDR3 sequences were aligned to IMGT reference sequences. For a sequence to be retained, at least a six-nucleotide match to both a V gene segment and a J gene segment was required. Rearrangements were classified as productive when the CDR3 lacked stop codons and remained in frame with V and J, and all other rearrangements were classified as non-productive. Following IMGT convention, CDR3 was defined as the stretch from the second conserved V-encoded cysteine up to the conserved J-encoded phenylalanine. Sequences without an unambiguous match to a single V gene segment were excluded from the earlier analysis of a few hundred of the donors. In an earlier analysis of approximately 610 of the donors, V segments were called functional above 56.7% productive rearrangements and were called segregating when the between-donor standard deviation exceeded 5%. A statistical classification framework was built for diagnosing cytomegalovirus status from the catalog of TCR beta chain sequences. In a later analysis, TCR nucleotide sequences were compared against IMGT/GENE-DB human TR gene sequences so that V and J genes could be assigned. A later analysis assigned CDR3 sequences and most-parsimonious VDJ recombination scenarios with the TCRdist pipeline. In a later analysis, every TCR beta chain was defined by the combination of its CDR3 amino acid sequence and its V-gene family, and reads without a unique V-gene family were dropped. In a later analysis, 500 to 700 highly shared, low-generation-probability nucleotide sequences were removed to address suspected cross-contamination and a sequencing artifact. In a later analysis, a clonal expansion index for each public chain was calculated from normalized within-repertoire ranks of inferred template counts. In a later analysis, generation probabilities were computed using a VDJ recombination model fitted to out-of-frame rearrangements, and the results were checked against IGoR. In a later analysis, hypergeometric tests were used to score TCR-TCR, TCR-HLA and TCR-CMV co-occurrence, with a repertoire-size bias correction applied to TCR pairs. A later analysis estimated false discovery rates by permuting HLA or CMV assignments 20 times. In a later analysis, co-occurring TCRs were grouped using DBSCAN, and TCRdist sequence similarity was added for clustering within HLA-allele-positive subsets. Repertoires with fewer than 30,000 or more than 120,000 public chains, plus five repertoires with anomalous nucleotide sharing, were excluded from co-occurrence clustering. This is the immuneACCESS table as TCRdb keeps it, with only in-frame sequences that have V and J called. A part of the clones is gone; compared with another copy, unresolved V genes explain less than half, and the rest is unexplained. V and J calls plus clone size are reproduced from that table; the DNA served to infer D and trimming. The sample yields some 150,000 clones; around 80% were counted once. The ten largest make up about 2% of the sample.

These data originate in a study of cytomegalovirus exposure and HLA in healthy donors (dated by TCRdb to 2016 to 2017). About the full investigation: An earlier analysis of several hundred of the donors reported approximately 270 Gb of sequence data and 117 million unique TCR beta sequences from around 200 million T cells. Roughly 290 gigabases of sequencing data and roughly 80 million unique TCR sequences made up an early release that covered approximately 700 HLA-typed donors. Of the 398 genotyped donors, 65% to 90% were placed in the genetic ancestry cluster associated with self-reported Caucasian donors. The study aimed to test whether cataloging public T cell receptors could reveal signatures of past pathogen exposure. The T cell repertoires of some 670 subjects were profiled by immunosequencing and related to cytomegalovirus serostatus. Along with the roughly 710-subject first cohort, a separate validation cohort of over a hundred different subjects was used. To predict cytomegalovirus infection status, the study combined high-throughput TCR immunosequencing, statistical association of individual TCRs with disease status, and machine learning. In a later analysis, previously published TCR beta repertoires from 670 or so donors were re-analyzed and high-resolution HLA genotyping was added so that TCR occurrence patterns could be studied. The later analysis used no new phenotypic data to find candidate immune exposures, relying instead on TCR beta sequences and their occurrence across donors. An earlier analysis of approximately 500 of the donors applied high-throughput TCR beta sequencing to assess whether each TCR beta V gene segment acted as functional or pseudogenic. Donor age, sex, ethnicity and CMV serostatus were compiled together with the repertoire data. A later genetic analysis used genome-wide SNP genotypes for about 60% of the 666 donors, treating that subset as a discovery cohort. All discovery cohort repertoires had been generated on a single sequencing platform. HLA typing included class I and class II loci at four-digit resolution. Typing coverage varied by locus: roughly 629-630 donors for A, B, C, DRB1 and DQB1; approximately 500 for DQA1; around 610 for DPA1; roughly 450 for DPB1. Because of strong linkage in the cohort, a handful of DR-DQ haplotypes were treated as single units for association and clustering. Among around 400 genotyped donors of the cohort, an average of around 240,000 unique TCR beta nucleotide sequences was sequenced per donor, of which about 20% were non-productive.

The paper's findings and limits, for the study overall: In a later genetic analysis, a missense DCLRE1C variant was associated with V-gene and J-gene trimming of TCR beta chains, and the association was replicated in an independent cohort. A later analysis found that most CMV-associated TCR beta chains appeared HLA-restricted, with HLA associations seemingly driven largely by CMV exposure. A further reported finding was that TCR beta sequences accurately predicted the HLA-A and HLA-B alleles for most subjects in the first cohort. According to a later genetic analysis, donors in an Asian-associated ancestry cluster had fewer N-insertions in productive TCRs than the roughly 670-donor mean. HLA typing was unavailable for some donors at each locus, so association tests used only the typed subset. In this cohort, only TCR beta chains were sequenced, and detectable features were limited by the absence of alpha or paired-chain data. A few of the identified cytomegalovirus-associated TCR beta chains were confirmed in vitro to be specific for cytomegalovirus antigens. CMV serostatus was the only immune exposure information available for the cohort. In a later analysis, HLA-associated TCR beta chains showed more clonal expansion and lower generation probabilities than non-associated chains that were equally common. Across donors, most TCR sequences were observed very rarely, whereas some public TCRs were present in many individuals. Assigning TCR associations to individual alleles was difficult when HLA alleles, especially DR and DQ, strongly co-occurred. The 87-base-pair reads could not distinguish some IMGT-functional V segments, including TRBV6-2 and TRBV6-3, so those segments were excluded. In a later analysis, several top co-occurrence clusters were reported to appear linked to parvovirus B19, influenza, CMV and Epstein-Barr virus. Correlated functional status among segregating V segments might reflect linkage disequilibrium, but an unknown experimental factor could not be ruled out. A cluster of highly shared sequence variants was judged likely to represent a technical artifact of the sequencing pipeline. The study gave a list of about 170 TCR beta chains associated with cytomegalovirus. The authors suggested that the approach could potentially be extended to other disease states and immunological phenotypes. In a later analysis, some 18,000 TCR beta sequences were associated with specific HLA alleles at a false discovery rate of 0.05. The presence/absence analyses assumed that sequencing depth was roughly uniform across donors, and that assumption may not be true. In an earlier analysis of around 600 of the donors, most TCR beta V segments appeared in productive rearrangements about 87% or about 30% of the time, broadly matching IMGT annotations. The earlier analysis of approximately 540 of the donors excluded some 15 rarely observed V segments, including chromosome 9 orphons, because counts were too low. Cytomegalovirus status was reported to be diagnosed by the classifier with high specificity and sensitivity in both the original and validation cohorts. According to a later analysis, TCR association rates differed among HLA loci, with DRB1 alleles showing the most associated TCRs and HLA-C alleles showing the fewest.

This receptor was identified in a man aged 35 to 55 in good health and CMV-seronegative. The chain employs TRBV7-6 and TRBJ2-7; 7 junctional bases match TRBD2. Sequenced input: PBMCs. The sequence in DNA is TGTGCCAGCAGCCCCGGGCGGGAGCCCTACAAGCAGTACTTC. It translates as CASSPGREPYKQYF.